The 3 T cell receptor beta chains reported below all come from one sample, sequenced in a study of graft-versus-host responses after intestinal transplantation. These TCRs are of unknown antigen specificity. Generated by immunoSEQ multiplex PCR, the TCRdb table keeps only in-frame clones and is missing some. This table has 86,000 or so clones, around 90% appearing once. The sequencing used unstimulated CD8+ T cells sorted from spleen or lymph node cells, collected before intestinal transplant. The receptors shown here come from a human donor who received an intestinal transplant.

The DNA for the CDR3 is TGTGCCAGCCATCCACGGGATGATTTGGGCTACACCTTC. It specifies CASHPRDDLGYTF. This chain links TRBV5-4 with TRBJ1-2; D is unclear. Looked up from germline, CDR1 is SGHNT and CDR2 is YYREEE (reference sequence). V dropped 7 bases and J dropped 8 bases, with 18 bases sitting between them. The CDR3 is 13 amino acids. The full variable domain, with the rest looked up from reference TRBV5-4 and TRBJ1-2, is ETGVTQSPTHLIKTRGQQVTLRCSSQSGHNTVSWYQQALGQGPQFIFQYYREEENGRGNFPPRFSGLQFPNYSSELNVNALELDDSALYLCASHPRDDLGYTFGSGTRLTVV.

The chain employs TRBV15 and TRBJ1-2; D is ambiguous. CDR1 is LNHNV, CDR2 YYDKDF, per germline (reference sequence). The CDR3 loop spans 11 amino acids. The germline V and J ends were trimmed by 5 bases and 8 bases, with 9 bases remaining between them. CDR3 protein: CATSGGYGYTF. The DNA for the CDR3 is TGTGCCACCAGCGGAGGGTACGGCTACACCTTC.

The DNA of the CDR3 is TGTGCCAGCAGCTTAGGGGCAGGGGTGAGTGAGCAGTTCTTC. Its translation: CASSLGAGVSEQFF. This rearrangement joins TRBV11-3 to TRBJ2-1, with D possibly being TRBD1 (6 bases). V lost 1 base and J lost 9, with 13 bases in between. The germline V gene has CDR1 SGHNT and CDR2 YENEEA. CDR3 length: 14 residues. Supplemented by reference TRBV11-3 and TRBJ2-1, the full variable domain reads EAGVVQSPRYKIIEKKQPVAFWCNPISGHNTLYWYLQNLGQGPELLIRYENEEAVDDSQLPKDRFSAERLKGVDSTLKIQPAELGDSAVYLCASSLGAGVSEQFFGPGTRLTVL.